This note documents a single T cell receptor beta chain sequence. Its antigen is not yet known. The sample holds no much larger clone one base away, and base qualities are not on file. V is pared back by 4 bases and J by 0 bases, with 10 bases lying between the germline termini. From the cysteine up to the phenylalanine, the CDR3 has a length of 15 residues. Only the CDR3 portion is preserved as DNA: 45 bases, with reading frame beginning at the first base. As encoded in the germline V gene, CDR1 is SGHTA while CDR2 is FQGTGA. The instrument given in TCRdb is Illumina NovaSeq 6000. cDNA libraries for TCRalpha and TCRbeta were prepared by 5'RACE using constant-segment primers, with sample barcodes and unique molecular identifiers added. Trizol reagent was used to extract RNA from every sample. Amplification of the libraries took two PCR steps, and the second step added a second sample barcode plus Illumina TruSeq adapters. The libraries were sequenced on an Illumina NovaSeq using 2 x 150 bp paired-end reads. Per the source publication's procedure: Reads were demultiplexed and collapsed into UMI-guided consensus sequences with migec v1.2.7. Using mixcr v2.1.11, UMI consensuses were aligned to TRA and TRB V and J templates and then assembled into clonotypes. A clonotype was counted as expanded or contracted only if both edgeR and NoisET called the change significant, with noise models trained on biological replicates. For edgeR calls, the cutoffs were a false discovery rate-adjusted p below 0.01 and a log2 fold-change threshold of 1. As an exploratory analysis of dynamics, PCA with hierarchical clustering was applied to max-normalized trajectories of the 1000 most abundant clonotypes. The CD4 or CD8 phenotype of responding clones was assigned using the separately sequenced CD4+ and CD8+ repertoires. TCRdb reran the public reads through fastp at Q25 and MiXCR, keeping productive beta chains. Rows are unified per CDR3 protein, each entry keeping the most common DNA and genes. TCRdb, not the original authors, processed these V and J calls. The sample table records hundreds of thousands of distinct CDR3 sequences; around 8% of these occur just once. The ten largest clonotypes hold under 25% of the sample.

The sample belongs to a study of T-cell memory formation after mild COVID-19 (dated by TCRdb to the early 2020s). Some background on the complete study: Most TCR sequence clusters were specific to one of the two donors. T-cell clones expanding and contracting after mild COVID-19 in a couple of donors were tracked by longitudinal TCRalpha and TCRbeta repertoire sequencing. The cohort comprised two young, previously healthy adult volunteers, one female and one male.

Overall study results and their limits: Some responding clones were detected in pre-infection memory, which suggested that pre-existing cross-reactive memory T cells had joined the SARS-CoV-2 response. Only two mild cases were covered in the study, and larger cohorts including severe cases with pre-infection samples were considered necessary. The second-wave clones that peaked on day 37 were not confirmed to be SARS-CoV-2 specific. Clones contracting from day 15 to 85 had balanced CD4/CD8 phenotypes, while a second wave expanding from day 15 to 37 was biased towards CD4+. Contracting CD4+ clones turned up mainly in the CM and EM memory subsets, whereas EMRA was where CD8+ clones were enriched.

Ficoll-Paque density gradient centrifugation was the method used to isolate PBMCs. The sequenced sample was PBMCs or a T cell subset sorted from them (not recorded which). The V gene is TRBV7-3 and the J gene is TRBJ2-1; matching of 5 bases hints at TRBD2 as the D gene. The receptor was derived from a man between 18 and 35 years old who had mild COVID-19 (a few samples of this study predate the infection). The sample titles of this study are shuffled in the database, so cell type and time point are left out; the donor was told from shared clones. The CDR3 protein is CASSSDSSSYNEQFF. DNA sequence: TGTGCCAGCAGCTCGGACTCAAGCTCCTACAATGAGCAGTTCTTC.